A single sample gave rise to the 24 T cell receptor beta chains below, sequenced in a study of Graves' ophthalmopathy and Graves' hyperthyroidism. RNA transcripts served as template for amplifying TCR beta CDR3 sequences. The first-round RT-PCR employed HTBI primers together with the Qiagen OneStep RT-PCR kit. A multiplex PCR was then performed as the second round. From the multiplex PCR reads, TCRdb called clonotypes with MiXCR, one entry per CDR3 protein. The sample lists some 400,000 distinct CDR3 sequences, about a sixth seen once, with more than 1.5% in the top ten. Source material: peripheral blood. Receptors were obtained from a woman younger than 35 with Graves' ophthalmopathy.

At least ten counts were recorded for this clonotype. The chain couples TRBV4-3 to TRBJ1-1; D gene uncertain. Germline values: CDR1 LGHNA, CDR2 YSLEER. The CDR3 runs to 13 residues. Trimming took 0 bases from V and 4 from J, leaving 6 bases between them. CDR3: CASSQDVITEAFF. CDR3 in DNA: TGCGCCAGCAGCCAAGATGTTATCACTGAAGCTTTCTTT.

This clonotype was found many times. The chain joins TRBV28 to TRBJ2-7; 8 bases are a match to TRBD2. In germline, CDR1 is MDHEN, CDR2 SYDVKM. V was pared by 7 bases and J by 4 bases, with 9 bases of the junction left unmatched. The CDR3 sequence is 14 residues long. In nucleotides, the CDR3 is TGTGCCAGCAACCTCGGACTAGCCTCTTACGAGCAGTACTTC. Residues: CASNLGLASYEQYF.

The chain is built from TRBV7-9 and TRBJ1-2; no clear D gene. Germline V CDR1 and CDR2: SEHNR, FQNEAQ (reference sequence). V lost 5 bases, J lost 6 bases, and 10 bases lay in between. The CDR3 contains 12 residues. The CDR3 DNA reads TGTGCCAGCAGCGTCCGACGGGATGGCTACACCTTC. It is translated as CASSVRRDGYTF.

This clonotype was observed at least ten times. This sequence joins TRBV6-5 and TRBJ2-5; TRBD1 is a possible D gene (5 bases). The CDR3 loop spans 14 amino acids. Between the trimmed V and J ends, which lost 5 bases and 4 bases, there was a span of 14 bases. The germline gives CDR1 MNHEY, CDR2 SVGAGI. The CDR3 reads CASSNDRARETQYF. CDR3 DNA sequence: TGTGCCAGCAGTAACGACAGAGCTAGAGAGACCCAGTACTTC.

The J gene is TRBJ2-7, the V gene TRBV28, with 8 positions matching TRBD2. This CDR3 region has 15 residues. CDR1 MDHEN and CDR2 SYDVKM come from the germline V gene. J lost 2 bases, V lost 3 bases, and 6 bases had no gene match. The CDR3 region has the DNA TGTGCCAGCAGTTTGGGGCGACTAGCGCCCTACGAGCAGTACTTC. Translated: CASSLGRLAPYEQYF.

This clonotype was seen many times. CDR3 in DNA: TGTGCCAGCAGCGCTATAAGCCGGGACTACACTGAAGCTTTCTTT. It yields the protein CASSAISRDYTEAFF. The rearrangement links TRBV9 to TRBJ1-1, with D possibly matching TRBD1 (5 bases). The V end lost 3 bases, the J end lost 3 bases, and 15 bases lay between the germline ends. The germline CDR1 and CDR2 sequences are SGDLS and YYNGEE. This CDR3 contains 15 residues.

This clonotype was observed at least ten times. The chain recombines TRBV29-1 with TRBJ2-5, with 7 positions matching TRBD2. In germline, CDR1 is SQVTM, CDR2 ANQGSEA. The V segment lost 6 bases and the J segment 3 bases; nucleotides outside the gene matches: 7. The CDR3 extends over 13 amino acids. The CDR3 spells CSVGGNPKETQYF. Written as DNA, the CDR3 is TGCAGCGTCGGGGGGAATCCGAAAGAGACCCAGTACTTC.

This clonotype occurred many times. The chain combines TRBV30 with TRBJ1-1; 7 bases line up with TRBD1. V lost 8 bases to trimming and J lost 10 bases; unmatched junction nucleotides: 13. The germline CDR1 and CDR2 sequences are GTSNPN and SVGIG (reference sequence). CDR3 length: 12 amino acids. Here the CDR3 reads CAGNPQGLGAFF. The CDR3, as DNA: TGTGCCGGAAATCCACAGGGGCTGGGAGCTTTCTTT.

This clonotype appeared many times. The V call is TRBV6-2 or TRBV6-3, the J call TRBJ1-1; 7 bases match TRBD1. The germline V gene has CDR1 MNHEY and CDR2 SVGEGT. The CDR3 covers 16 residues. With 7 bases clipped from V and 5 bases from J, the junction kept 16 bases outside the gene matches. The CDR3 here is CASKLSKGQAKTEAFF. The CDR3, as DNA: TGTGCCAGCAAGCTCAGTAAAGGACAGGCAAAAACTGAAGCTTTCTTT.

This clonotype was recorded at least ten times. The V gene is TRBV11-3, the J gene TRBJ2-5; the match to TRBD2 covers 8 bases. This CDR3 is built from 14 residues. The germline CDR1 and CDR2 sequences are SGHNT and YENEEA. V lost 3 bases and J lost 4; bases outside the gene matches: 4. The CDR3 region is CASSFDSGTETQYF. The CDR3 DNA is TGTGCCAGCAGCTTTGATAGCGGGACAGAGACCCAGTACTTC.

V is TRBV28 and J is TRBJ1-2; TRBD1 is a possible D gene (5 bases). Germline CDR1 is MDHEN and CDR2 is SYDVKM. The V and J ends lost 7 bases and 1 base respectively, with 13 bases between them. CDR3 length equals 14 residues. In DNA form, the CDR3 reads TGTGCCAGCACCCCGGTGGGGGATAACTATGGCTACACCTTC. Protein: CASTPVGDNYGYTF.

The chain's CDR3 is CASSSVGSGNEQYF. The CDR3 region has the DNA TGTGCCAGCAGTTCGGTCGGGAGCGGAAACGAGCAGTACTTC. The chain joins TRBV6-5 to TRBJ2-7, with a tentative D call TRBD2 (6 bases). The CDR3 has 14 amino acids. Germline V gene data show CDR1 as MNHEY and CDR2 as SVGAGI. Trimming removed 4 bases at V and 5 bases at J, with 15 bases between.

The chain is built from TRBV10-3 and TRBJ2-7; 9 bases match TRBD1. The CDR3 is 16 residues long. The V segment lost 10 bases and the J segment 3 bases; nucleotides outside the gene matches: 16. Germline V lookup: CDR1 ENHRY, CDR2 SYGVKD. The CDR3 nucleotides read TGTGCCACTATGGACAGGGGAATGGCGAGGAGCTACGAGCAGTACTTC. This encodes CATMDRGMARSYEQYF.

In its sample, this clonotype was seen once. The chain couples TRBV6-2 or TRBV6-3 to TRBJ1-1; D is uncertain. V lost 2 bases, J lost 4 bases, and 14 bases lay in between. The germline CDR1 and CDR2 sequences are MNHEY and SVGEGT. The CDR3 spans 15 residues. In DNA form, the CDR3 reads TGTGCCAGCAGTTACCCCCGAGCCGGGAGCACTGAAGCTTTCTTT. Protein: CASSYPRAGSTEAFF.

This clonotype was detected ten times or more. The rearrangement joins TRBV7-9 to TRBJ2-1, with TRBD1 identical over 7 bases. The CDR3 spans 18 residues. V lost 5 bases and J lost 4; bases outside the gene matches: 17. Looked up from germline, CDR1 is SEHNR and CDR2 is FQNEAQ (reference sequence). In nucleotides, the CDR3 is TGTGCCAGCAGCACCCAGACGATACCGGGACAGAGATACAATGAGCAGTTCTTC. It yields the protein CASSTQTIPGQRYNEQFF.

V and J are TRBV7-6 and TRBJ1-5; 9 nucleotides line up with TRBD1. Germline values: CDR1 SGHVS, CDR2 FNYEAQ. The CDR3 extends over 14 amino acids. The V gene end was trimmed by 5 bases and the J gene end by 6 bases; junction bases not matched to a gene: 5. The chain's CDR3 is CASSPGTGIQPQHF. CDR3 in DNA: TGTGCCAGCAGCCCTGGGACAGGGATTCAGCCCCAGCATTTT.

This clonotype has at least ten counts. The chain uses TRBV4-3 and TRBJ1-1; D remains ambiguous. The CDR3 has 15 amino acids. V was trimmed by 0 bases and J by 4 bases, leaving 12 bases between them. Per the germline V gene, CDR1 is LGHNA and CDR2 is YSLEER. CDR3 protein: CASSQEEGLSTEAFF. The CDR3 nucleotides are TGCGCCAGCAGCCAAGAGGAAGGGTTGAGCACTGAAGCTTTCTTT.

This clonotype was picked up many times. The chain carries TRBV20-1 and TRBJ1-5; possible D gene TRBD1, 6 bases. Looked up from germline, CDR1 is DFQATT and CDR2 is SNEGSKA (reference sequence). V shed 1 base and J shed 4 bases, with 11 bases lying between them. The CDR3 is 14 residues long. The CDR3 DNA reads TGCAGTGCTAGAGTTGAGGACAGAAATCAGCCCCAGCATTTT. Its protein is CSARVEDRNQPQHF.

This clonotype was observed many times. V and J are TRBV12-3 or TRBV12-4 and TRBJ1-5; 11 nucleotides align to TRBD1. There are 15 residues in the CDR3. With 5 bases clipped from V and 7 bases from J, the junction kept 7 bases outside the gene matches. The CDR3 region is CASSPSRDRGQPQHF. The CDR3 nucleotides are TGTGCCAGCAGTCCAAGCCGGGACAGGGGGCAGCCCCAGCATTTT.

This clonotype was seen at least ten times. This chain connects TRBV12-3 or TRBV12-4 to TRBJ1-5; 7 bases fit TRBD1. Trimming took 5 bases from V and 4 from J; bases not matched to a gene: 8. The CDR3 extends over 15 amino acids. The CDR3 loop reads CASSLRDSVNQPQHF. CDR3 sequence (DNA): TGTGCCAGCAGTCTCCGGGACAGTGTGAATCAGCCCCAGCATTTT.

Concerning this clonotype: A much larger clone sits a single nucleotide away, making a read error possible. The V gene is TRBV7-2, the J gene TRBJ1-6; no definite D call. Germline CDR1 SGHTA, CDR2 FQGNSA. The CDR3 is 16 residues long. Trimming pared 1 base from V and 6 bases from J, leaving 13 bases between. The CDR3 DNA is TGTGCCAGCAGCTTAGTTGGGGTCAGGTCTAATTCACCCCTCCACTTT. It is translated as CASSLVGVRSNSPLHF.

This clonotype was detected ten times or more. The rearrangement links TRBV28 to TRBJ1-6, with D unresolved. Germline lookup yields CDR1 MDHEN and CDR2 SYDVKM. The V end lost 6 bases, the J end lost 7 bases, and 13 bases lay between the germline ends. This CDR3 spans 14 amino acids. CDR3 residues: CASRGDLGNSPLHF. The CDR3 nucleotides read TGTGCCAGCAGGGGCGACCTCGGGAATTCACCCCTCCACTTT.

The V and J genes are TRBV24-1 and TRBJ2-5; no clear D gene. There are 12 residues in the CDR3. Between the trimmed V and J ends, which lost 2 bases and 6 bases, there was a span of 6 bases. From germline, CDR1 is KGHDR and CDR2 SFDVKD. The CDR3 coding sequence is TGTGCCACCAGTGATTCAAGGCAGACCCAGTACTTC. It encodes CATSDSRQTQYF.

This clonotype was found many times. The chain has TRBV15 and TRBJ1-2; maybe TRBD1 (6 bases). The CDR3 extends over 16 amino acids. Trimming removed 3 bases at V and 2 bases at J, with 16 bases between. Germline loops: CDR1 LNHNV, CDR2 YYDKDF (reference sequence). The CDR3 sequence is CATSSRRSGGNYGYTF. As DNA, the CDR3 is TGTGCCACCAGCAGCCGCCGGTCTGGGGGCAACTATGGCTACACCTTC.